This TCR beta chain was captured in a study of T cells in Graves' hyperthyroidism and ophthalmopathy. Amplification of TCR beta CDR3 regions used RNA as the template. When the TCR CDR3 underwent first-round RT-PCR, the HTBI primer set was used. MiXCR, run by TCRdb on the multiplex PCR reads, gives a single entry per CDR3 protein. The sample has hundreds of thousands of distinct CDR3 sequences; less than 25% are singletons. This clonotype came up a few times. CDR3 size: 16 residues. After removal of 0 bases from V and 5 bases from J, the junction contained 7 bases not matched to a gene. Per germline, CDR1 KGHSH and CDR2 LQKENI. PBMCs came from 8.5 to 10 ml fresh peripheral blood.

This chain links TRBV18 with TRBJ1-2, with 9 bases identical to TRBD1. The sequence was obtained from a woman in her thirties with Graves' ophthalmopathy. Sequencing was carried out using blood. The CDR3 spells CASSPPSTGGEYGYTF. CDR3 nucleotides: TGTGCCAGCTCACCACCTAGCACAGGGGGCGAATATGGCTACACCTTC.